The 16 T cell receptor beta chains listed next were all sequenced from one sample in a study of blood T cell repertoires in COVID-19. Profiled with immunoSEQ multiplex PCR; TCRdb holds only in-frame clones, not every one. Of around 180,000 clones listed, approximately 83% are singletons. The sample comprised peripheral blood. All receptors come from a human donor with active or convalescent COVID-19. The donor label of this sample is uncertain.

Written as DNA, the CDR3 is TGTGCCAGCAGCTTAGGCCAGGGGGGTACAGATACGCAGTATTTT. The encoded protein is CASSLGQGGTDTQYF. The chain links TRBV7-7 to TRBJ2-3; D may be TRBD1 (7 bases). The CDR3 length is 15 residues. Trimming removed 1 base from V and 3 bases from J, with 11 bases in between. CDR1 and CDR2 (germline): SSHAT, FNYEAQ (reference sequence).

This clone was seen ten or more times. The V call is TRBV27, the J call TRBJ2-1; 8 bases line up with TRBD2. Looked up from germline, CDR1 is MNHEY and CDR2 is SMNVEV (reference sequence). The CDR3 length is 14 residues. J lost 5 bases, V lost 8 bases, and 8 bases had no gene match. CDR3 protein: CASGERELHNEQFF. Written as DNA, the CDR3 is TGTGCCAGCGGGGAGCGGGAGCTCCACAATGAGCAGTTCTTC.

The rearrangement links TRBV23-1 to TRBJ1-5; D is uncertain. TRBV23-1 falls under the ORF class, with uncertain function. The V end lost 2 bases, the J end lost 5 bases, and 7 bases lay between the germline ends. This CDR3 comprises 13 residues. The CDR3 sequence: CASSQQRDQPQHF. The DNA of the CDR3 is TGCGCCAGCAGTCAACAGCGTGATCAGCCCCAGCATTTT.

The chain uses TRBV2 and TRBJ1-1, with a possible D match to TRBD1 (6 bases). The germline V and J ends were trimmed by 3 bases and 0 bases, with 14 bases remaining between them. The length of the CDR3 is 16 residues. Germline CDR1 is SNHLY and CDR2 is FYNNEI. CDR3 region: CASSEGADPMNTEAFF. CDR3 nucleotides: TGTGCCAGCAGTGAGGGGGCAGACCCCATGAACACTGAAGCTTTCTTT.

The rearrangement joins TRBV28 to TRBJ1-1; 10 bases line up with TRBD1. This CDR3 is built from 14 residues. V was pared by 6 bases and J by 3 bases, with 4 bases of the junction left unmatched. From germline, CDR1 is MDHEN and CDR2 SYDVKM. As DNA, the CDR3 is TGTGCCAGCAGGACAGGGGGCGCGGACACTGAAGCTTTCTTT. This sequence encodes CASRTGGADTEAFF.

This rearrangement joins TRBV2 to TRBJ2-7; 8 nucleotides agree with TRBD2. CDR3 length equals 14 residues. Germline V CDR1 and CDR2: SNHLY, FYNNEI. V was pared by 6 bases and J by 5 bases, with 9 bases of the junction left unmatched. In DNA form, the CDR3 reads TGTGCCAGCAGGGCGCGCGGGGGGTCGGACGAGCAGTACTTC. It is translated as CASRARGGSDEQYF. Filled out from reference TRBV2 and TRBJ2-7, the complete variable domain reads EPEVTQTPSHQVTQMGQEVILRCVPISNHLYFYWYRQILGQKVEFLVSFYNNEISEKSEIFDDQFSVERPDGSNFTLKIRSTKLEDSAMYFCASRARGGSDEQYFGPGTRLTVT.

This chain connects TRBV5-5 to TRBJ1-6, with a weak D call TRBD1 (5 bases). This CDR3 is built from 14 residues. Trimming stripped 2 bases from V and 11 bases from J, with 14 bases between. Germline CDR1 is SGHKS and CDR2 is YYEKEE (reference sequence). CDR3 in amino acids: CASSFGGDSTPLHF. CDR3 DNA: TGTGCCAGCAGCTTCGGGGGGGACTCCACACCCCTCCACTTT.

The chain joins TRBV3-1 (or the pseudogene TRBV3-2) to TRBJ2-1; TRBD1 agrees at 9 bases. CDR3 size: 13 residues. Germline CDR1 reads LGHDT; CDR2 reads YNNKEL (reference sequence). Trimming took 7 bases from V and 5 from J; bases not matched to a gene: 3. CDR3 nucleotide sequence: TGTGCCAGCAAGGGACAGGGTCACAATGAGCAGTTCTTC. Translation gives CASKGQGHNEQFF.

V is TRBV29-1 and J is TRBJ1-1; D possibly corresponds to TRBD1 (6 bases). The CDR3 is made up of 12 amino acids. Germline V gene lookup returns CDR1 SQVTM and CDR2 ANQGSEA. With 3 bases removed from V and 5 bases from J, the gap between germline ends came to 10 bases. The CDR3 is CSVDRGGTEAFF. The CDR3 DNA sequence: TGCAGCGTTGACAGGGGAGGGACTGAAGCTTTCTTT.

V usage is TRBV5-6 and J usage is TRBJ2-3; tentative D call: TRBD2 (6 bases). The CDR3 covers 15 residues. The germline gives CDR1 SGHDT, CDR2 YYEEEE. Trimming took off 1 base at V and 4 bases at J, with 13 bases between the two ends. CDR3 bases: TGTGCCAGCAGCTTGTTTATAGCGGCAGCAGATACGCAGTATTTT. Translated, it gives CASSLFIAAADTQYF.

The chain combines TRBV28 with TRBJ1-5; D may be TRBD1 (6 bases). Deletions cut 7 bases from V and 1 base from J, with 11 bases between. Germline loops: CDR1 MDHEN, CDR2 SYDVKM. CDR3 length: 14 residues. CDR3 in DNA: TGTGCCAGCAAGGGGGGAGGGAGCAATCAGCCCCAGCATTTT. It codes for CASKGGGSNQPQHF. Full variable domain (missing parts from reference TRBV28 and TRBJ1-5): DVKVTQSSRYLVKRTGEKVFLECVQDMDHENMFWYRQDPGLGLRLIYFSYDVKMKEKGDIPEGYSVSREKKERFSLILESASTNQTSMYLCASKGGGSNQPQHFGDGTRLSIL.

This chain connects TRBV28 to TRBJ1-4, with D tentatively TRBD1 (5 bases). There are 13 residues in the CDR3. CDR1 and CDR2 (germline): MDHEN, SYDVKM. V lost 7 bases, J lost 5 bases, and 11 bases lay in between. The DNA for the CDR3 is TGTGCCAGCATCGGACACCCCAATGAAAAACTGTTTTTT. It codes for CASIGHPNEKLFF.

The J gene is TRBJ2-7, the V gene TRBV10-3, with a weak D call TRBD1 (6 bases). Deletions cut 3 bases from V and 4 bases from J, with 13 bases between. The CDR3 spans 14 residues. Germline values: CDR1 ENHRY, CDR2 SYGVKD. The CDR3 sequence: CAISEPRDMYEQYF. CDR3 nucleotides: TGTGCCATCAGTGAACCCCGGGACATGTACGAGCAGTACTTC.

The chain combines TRBV28 with TRBJ2-5; TRBD1 matches 10 bases. Germline lookup yields CDR1 MDHEN and CDR2 SYDVKM. This CDR3 has 16 amino acids. V was pared by 8 bases and J by 0 bases, with 9 bases of the junction left unmatched. This chain's CDR3 is CASLTGTGENQETQYF. The CDR3 DNA reads as TGTGCCAGCCTGACCGGGACAGGGGAAAACCAAGAGACCCAGTACTTC.

The rearrangement uses TRBV3-1 (or the pseudogene TRBV3-2) and TRBJ1-6, with 11 bases that match TRBD1. V lost 5 bases to trimming and J lost 5 bases; unmatched junction nucleotides: 2. Germline V CDR1 and CDR2: LGHDT, YNNKEL (reference sequence). The CDR3 has 15 residues. This CDR3 is CASSGQGADNSPLHF. Here the CDR3 DNA reads TGTGCCAGCAGCGGACAGGGGGCGGATAATTCACCCCTCCACTTT.

The CDR3 DNA reads as TGTGCCAGCAGCGTAGAGGGACTAGCGGGGGGGCCGCCCTACGAGCAGTACTTC. Residues: CASSVEGLAGGPPYEQYF. The chain employs TRBV9 and TRBJ2-7; 16 nucleotides align to TRBD2. Trimming cost V 0 bases and J 2 bases; bases outside gene matches: 5. In germline, CDR1 is SGDLS, CDR2 YYNGEE. This CDR3 is 18 amino acids long.